Listed below are T cell receptor beta chains from one sample, sequenced in a study of beta chain features in type 1 diabetes. Sequenced by immunoSEQ multiplex PCR; TCRdb stores in-frame clones only, minus some. The sample gives 630,000 or so clones, about 14% of which show up once; approximately 0.043% is in the top ten. Source material: naive CD4+ T cells from blood. These receptor sequences come from a man aged 18 to 29 with type 1 diabetes. The CDR3 runs from the conserved cysteine through the conserved F or W. Fields, in order: D gene, V gene, J gene, clone size, CDR3 DNA, CDR3 protein. The D gene is left open where the match is weak. The size field is filled for only some rows; it gives once, few, many or a size class.

TRBD1	TRBV6-5	TRBJ1-1	few	TGTGCCAGCAGTTACTCGGACAGGGGCAGGGGAGCTTTCTTT	CASSYSDRGRGAFF
.	TRBV7-9	TRBJ2-1	.	TGTGCCAGCTTAAACAGTTGGACCTACAATGAGCAGTTCTTC	CASLNSWTYNEQFF
TRBD1	TRBV4-1	TRBJ2-1	few	TGCGCCAGCAGCCAAGTGGGACAGGGGGCCGACGAGCAGTTCTTC	CASSQVGQGADEQFF
.	TRBV2	TRBJ2-4	.	TGTGCCAGCAGACCCCAGGGTAACCTAGCCAAAAACATTCAGTACTTC	CASRPQGNLAKNIQYF
.	TRBV7-9	TRBJ2-7	few	TGTGCCAGCAGCTTCCCCTCCTCCTACGAGCAGTACTTC	CASSFPSSYEQYF
.	TRBV29-1	TRBJ1-3	.	TGCAGCGTTGAGTACACCATATATTTT	CSVEYTIYF
.	TRBV6-5	TRBJ2-7	few	TGTGCCAGCAGCGGCGACACCTACGAGCAGTACTTC	CASSGDTYEQYF
.	TRBV30	TRBJ1-1	few	TGTGCCTGGAGTGCCGGACACACTGAAGCTTTCTTT	CAWSAGHTEAFF
TRBD2	TRBV12-5	TRBJ2-1	few	TGTGCTAGTGGTGGTCGGGAGGGGGTATTGGACAATGAGCAGTTCTTC	CASGGREGVLDNEQFF
.	TRBV30	TRBJ2-5	few	TGTGCCTGGAGTAGGGACATACAAGAGACCCAGTACTTC	CAWSRDIQETQYF
TRBD1	TRBV30	TRBJ1-5	few	TGTGCCTGGAGTCCGGGACAGGGAGAGCAGCCCCAGCATTTT	CAWSPGQGEQPQHF
.	TRBV6-4	TRBJ2-2	few	TGTGCCAGCAGTGGGCCGGGACACGGGGAGCTGTTTTTT	CASSGPGHGELFF
.	TRBV19	TRBJ2-2	.	TGTGCCAGTAGTCCTCGGGACGGGTGGGAGCTGTTTTTT	CASSPRDGWELFF
.	TRBV9	TRBJ2-3	.	TGTGCCAGCAGCGTAGCTTCCGCGGGAAGGTTCACAGATACGCAGTATTTT	CASSVASAGRFTDTQYF
.	TRBV6-5	TRBJ2-1	.	TGTGCCAGCAGTTACTGGGGGAATGAGCAGTTCTTC	CASSYWGNEQFF
.	TRBV6-6	TRBJ1-2	.	TGTGCCAGCAGGCACAGAGCTAACTATGGCTACACCTTC	CASRHRANYGYTF
.	TRBV18	TRBJ2-2	.	TGTGCCAGCTCACCAAGATCGGGCCCTCTCACCGGGGAGCTGTTTTTT	CASSPRSGPLTGELFF
.	TRBV4-3	TRBJ2-7	few	TGCGCCAGCAGCCAAGTTGCCGGGGGTAATGGCGAGCAGTACTTC	CASSQVAGGNGEQYF
TRBD2	TRBV14	TRBJ2-3	few	TGTGCCAGCAGCCGCCTTGCGGGGGCAGATACGCAGTATTTT	CASSRLAGADTQYF
TRBD1	TRBV6-5	TRBJ1-4	.	TGTGCCAGCAGGAGGGACAGGGCGAATGAAAAACTGTTTTTT	CASRRDRANEKLFF
.	TRBV30	TRBJ1-5	few	TGTGCCTGGAGTGTAGGGCAGGCCCGAAATCAGCCCCAGCATTTT	CAWSVGQARNQPQHF
TRBD1	TRBV28	TRBJ2-7	few	TGTGCCAGCAGCCCTTGGGGACAGGGGCTGCGCGAGCAGTACTTC	CASSPWGQGLREQYF
.	TRBV6-6	TRBJ2-7	few	TGTGCCAGCAGTTCCACAAGAAACCGAGTGGACGAGCAGTACTTC	CASSSTRNRVDEQYF
TRBD2	TRBV9	TRBJ2-3	.	TGTGCCAGCAGCTCTCGACTAGCGGAGAGGAGCACAGATACGCAGTATTTT	CASSSRLAERSTDTQYF
.	TRBV9	TRBJ2-3	few	TGTGCCAGCAGCCCCCGGGGGGCGGGAGCTAGCACAGATACGCAGTATTTT	CASSPRGAGASTDTQYF
.	TRBV14	TRBJ2-3	.	TGTGCCAGCAGCCCCTGGACAGCGAGAAGCACAGATACGCAGTATTTT	CASSPWTARSTDTQYF
.	TRBV7-2	TRBJ1-1	.	TGTGCCAGCAGCTTTAGGCACACTGAAGCTTTCTTT	CASSFRHTEAFF